The rows below give T cell receptor beta chains drawn from one sample of a study of blood T cell repertoires in COVID-19. Profiled with immunoSEQ multiplex PCR; TCRdb holds only in-frame clones, not every one. The table has fewer than 250,000 clones, 80% to 90% seen once. The source material was peripheral blood. The receptors originated from a man aged 25-45 years with active or convalescent COVID-19. CDR3s include the opening cysteine and the closing phenylalanine or tryptophan. A D gene is named only where the DNA matches it firmly. Size values are once, few and many counts, or a class for expanded clones, and some rows have none.

V gene	clone size	J gene	D gene	CDR3 DNA	CDR3 protein
TRBV19	.	TRBJ2-5	TRBD2	TGTGCCAGTACCCCGGGTAGCGGGGGAACGGAGACCCAGTACTTC	CASTPGSGGTETQYF
TRBV10-3	.	TRBJ1-4	TRBD1	TGTGCCATCAGTGAACCCGGGACAGGGGGTGAAAAACTGTTTTTT	CAISEPGTGGEKLFF
TRBV5-8	.	TRBJ2-1	.	TGTGCCAGCAGCTTATCCCCGCGTTGGCGGACAAGCTTTAACAATGAGCAGTTCTTC	CASSLSPRWRTSFNNEQFF
TRBV28	once	TRBJ2-7	TRBD2	TGTGCCAGCCGCTATACTGGGCAGGGAGGGGCCTACGAGCAGTACTTC	CASRYTGQGGAYEQYF
TRBV7-8	.	TRBJ1-3	.	TGTGCCAGCAGCTTTACAGGGACTGGAAACACCATATATTTT	CASSFTGTGNTIYF
TRBV27	.	TRBJ2-3	.	TGTGCCAGCAACACACTCGTCGGCGGATACACAGATACGCAGTATTTT	CASNTLVGGYTDTQYF
TRBV6-2/TRBV6-3	.	TRBJ2-3	TRBD1	TGTGCCAGCAGTAACAGGGGCAAGGCGCAGTATTTT	CASSNRGKAQYF
TRBV4-3	.	TRBJ2-1	.	TGCGCCAGCAGCCAAGAAGACTACAACGGGGATGAGCAGTTCTTC	CASSQEDYNGDEQFF
TRBV6-5	.	TRBJ1-4	.	TGTGCCAGCAGCCGAGGAGGGGAAAAACTGTTTTTT	CASSRGGEKLFF
TRBV28	.	TRBJ1-1	TRBD1	TGTGCCAGCAGTGCTCCGACAGGGACCACTGAAGCTTTCTTT	CASSAPTGTTEAFF
TRBV28	.	TRBJ1-3	.	TGTGCCAGCAATCTTAACTCTGGAAACACCATATATTTT	CASNLNSGNTIYF
TRBV6-6	once	TRBJ2-1	.	TGTGCCAGCAGTTACACCTCGGACTACGACAATGAGCAGTTCTTC	CASSYTSDYDNEQFF
TRBV15	.	TRBJ1-2	.	TGTGCCACCAGCACCCTGGGGCGGGGCTATGGCTACACCTTC	CATSTLGRGYGYTF
TRBV19	.	TRBJ2-6	.	TGTGCCAGTAGTATTATTCAGGGGAGCTCTGGGGCCAACGTCCTGACTTTC	CASSIIQGSSGANVLTF
TRBV4-1	.	TRBJ2-1	.	TGCGCCAGCAGCCAAAGGGGTAACGGATTGGACTACAATGAGCAGTTCTTC	CASSQRGNGLDYNEQFF
TRBV5-7	.	TRBJ2-7	.	TGTGCCAGCAGCCCGATGAGCGAGCAGTACTTC	CASSPMSEQYF
TRBV19	.	TRBJ1-1	.	TGTGCCAGTAGCACTAGAGATGCTTCTGAAGCTTTCTTT	CASSTRDASEAFF
TRBV14	few	TRBJ1-2	.	TGTGCCAGCAGAAAGGACGGAGGACATGGCTACACCTTC	CASRKDGGHGYTF
TRBV30	.	TRBJ1-3	.	TGTGCCTGGAGTGGAACAGGGAGAAACACCATATATTTT	CAWSGTGRNTIYF
TRBV4-1	.	TRBJ1-6	.	TGCGCCAGCAGCTCCCCACCGAGGAGCTCCTATAATTCACCCCTCCACTTT	CASSSPPRSSYNSPLHF
TRBV4-3	.	TRBJ2-3	TRBD1	TGCGCCAGCAGCCAAACTAGACAGGGTGGTACAGATACGCAGTATTTT	CASSQTRQGGTDTQYF
TRBV7-2	.	TRBJ1-2	TRBD1	TGTGCCAGCAGCCCCAGGGGGGTCCTATTCCCTGGATCTAACTATGGCTACACCTTC	CASSPRGVLFPGSNYGYTF
TRBV11-3	.	TRBJ2-5	TRBD2	TGTGCCAGCAGCCACGGACTAGCGGGGGTTGCTGAGACCCAGTACTTC	CASSHGLAGVAETQYF
TRBV24-1	.	TRBJ2-3	.	TGTGCCACCAGTGTTGGGTTGGAGAATACGCAGTATTTT	CATSVGLENTQYF
TRBV13	.	TRBJ2-7	.	TGTGCCTCCACACCCCCAGGACTTAATGGGGAGCAGTACTTC	CASTPPGLNGEQYF
TRBV2	.	TRBJ2-2	.	TGTGCCAGCGGGACTACAGGGGGGAACGGGGAGCTGTTTTTT	CASGTTGGNGELFF
TRBV27	once	TRBJ1-2	.	TGTGCCAGCAACCCTCGGGGGGCCCACTATGGCTACACCTTC	CASNPRGAHYGYTF
TRBV21-1	many	TRBJ2-3	.	TGTGCCAGCAGCAAACTAGCAGATACGCAGTATTTT	CASSKLADTQYF
TRBV27	.	TRBJ2-3	.	TGTGCCAGCAGCCCTTTAGCAAGAAACACAGATACGCAGTATTTT	CASSPLARNTDTQYF
TRBV11-3	.	TRBJ2-1	TRBD2	TGTGCCAGCAGCTTGGCCGGGACTAGCGGGAATTCCTACAATGAGCAGTTCTTC	CASSLAGTSGNSYNEQFF
TRBV6-5	.	TRBJ2-1	.	TGTGCCAGCATTGGGACTGGGCCCCCTGAGCAGTTCTTC	CASIGTGPPEQFF
TRBV7-9	.	TRBJ2-1	TRBD2	TGTGCCAGCAGCGGTACTAGCGGGAGCTCCTACAATGAGCAGTTCTTC	CASSGTSGSSYNEQFF
TRBV6-5	.	TRBJ1-4	TRBD1	TGTGCCAGCAGCCAGGACAGGGCGAAAAATGAAAAACTGTTTTTT	CASSQDRAKNEKLFF
TRBV7-2	.	TRBJ2-7	TRBD2	TGTGCCAGCAGCCCGGGGACTAGTTATGGCGAGCAGTACTTC	CASSPGTSYGEQYF
TRBV19	.	TRBJ2-7	TRBD1	TGTGCCAGTAGCCGTACGCGACAGGGAATCAACGAGCAGTACTTC	CASSRTRQGINEQYF
TRBV3-1/TRBV3-2	.	TRBJ2-7	.	TGTGCCAGCAGCCAAGGCGCGCCAGGGGGGAGAACCTACGAGCAGTACTTC	CASSQGAPGGRTYEQYF
TRBV29-1	once	TRBJ1-1	.	TGCAGCGGGAGGGTGGATCTGAGCACTGAAGCTTTCTTT	CSGRVDLSTEAFF
TRBV5-5	.	TRBJ2-7	.	TGTGCCAGCAGCTTGGCCTGGACCGGGACCTACGAGCAGTACTTC	CASSLAWTGTYEQYF
TRBV11-2	.	TRBJ2-1	TRBD2	TGTGCCAGCAGCTTAGTACTAGCGGGAGGTCAGTGGGAGCAGTTCTTC	CASSLVLAGGQWEQFF
TRBV19	.	TRBJ1-1	.	TGTGCCAGTAGTATCCTCGCACTAAACACTGAAGCTTTCTTT	CASSILALNTEAFF
TRBV4-2	.	TRBJ2-7	TRBD2	TGTGCCAGCAGCCAAGATCTCCCGACTAGCGGGAGAAGCGAGCAGTACTTC	CASSQDLPTSGRSEQYF
TRBV27	few	TRBJ1-3	TRBD1	TGTGCCAGCAGTCCCCGCAGGGGGCTAGGAAACACCATATATTTT	CASSPRRGLGNTIYF
TRBV5-1	.	TRBJ1-3	TRBD1	TGCGCCAGCAGCTCGGGGACAGTCGTCTCTGGAAACACCATATATTTT	CASSSGTVVSGNTIYF
TRBV9	.	TRBJ2-6	TRBD1	TGTGCCAGCAGCGTAAGTTCGGACAGGGGGTTTCTGGGGGCCAACGTCCTGACTTTC	CASSVSSDRGFLGANVLTF
TRBV29-1	.	TRBJ1-3	TRBD1	TGCAGCGTTGAAAAGGAGGACAGGGCGGAATATTTT	CSVEKEDRAEYF
TRBV4-2	once	TRBJ2-3	TRBD2	TGTGCCAGCAGCCAAGCGGTTAGCGGGTACACAGATACGCAGTATTTT	CASSQAVSGYTDTQYF
TRBV18	.	TRBJ1-1	TRBD1	TGTGCCAGCTCACCCGAAACGGGACAGCTGAACACTGAAGCTTTCTTT	CASSPETGQLNTEAFF
TRBV6-4	.	TRBJ1-6	TRBD1	TGTGCCACCCACGACCCCCGACAGGGGAGTACCTCCTATAATTCACCCCTCCACTTT	CATHDPRQGSTSYNSPLHF
TRBV7-9	.	TRBJ1-2	TRBD1	TGTGCCAGCAGCACTACAGGGGGGGATGGCTACACCTTC	CASSTTGGDGYTF
TRBV4-1	.	TRBJ2-7	TRBD1	TGCGCCAGCAGCCAGGGACAGGGGGGTCCAGGCGACGAGCAGTACTTC	CASSQGQGGPGDEQYF
TRBV27	.	TRBJ1-2	.	TGTGCCAGCAAGGCGGAGGGCGCCAATGGCTACACCTTC	CASKAEGANGYTF
TRBV10-2	.	TRBJ2-1	TRBD2	TGCGCCAGCAGTGAAGACGGGGGGGGCTTAAATGAGCAGTTCTTC	CASSEDGGGLNEQFF
TRBV9	.	TRBJ2-7	.	TGTGCCAGCAGCGCTGCGGGTACATCCTACGAGCAGTACTTC	CASSAAGTSYEQYF
TRBV9	.	TRBJ2-3	TRBD2	TGTGCCAGCAGCGTATCTAGCGGGAGCACAGATACGCAGTATTTT	CASSVSSGSTDTQYF
TRBV6-6	.	TRBJ1-5	.	TGTGCCAGCAGTCCCACCAGGGAGCCCCAGCATTTT	CASSPTREPQHF
TRBV4-1	few	TRBJ2-7	.	TGCGCCAGCAGCCAAGAACCACTTTACGAGCAGTACTTC	CASSQEPLYEQYF
TRBV9	once	TRBJ2-2	TRBD2	TGTGCCAGCAGCCCCCGAGGGAGCGGGAGCGCCGGGGAGCTGTTTTTT	CASSPRGSGSAGELFF
TRBV5-1	.	TRBJ2-7	.	TGCGCCAGCAGCTTGTCCGGGACTGCATTCTACGAGCAGTACTTC	CASSLSGTAFYEQYF
TRBV28	.	TRBJ2-7	TRBD1	TGTGCCAGCAGTTCCGTGACAGGGCCCTACGAGCAGTACTTC	CASSSVTGPYEQYF